This T cell receptor beta chain was identified during a study of T cell changes during pregnancy in multiple sclerosis. Germline loops: CDR1 MDHEN, CDR2 SYDVKM. Between the trimmed V and J ends, which lost 6 bases and 13 bases, there was a span of 25 bases. The length of the CDR3 is 16 residues. TCRdb's copy holds only in-frame clones and misses some; the assay was immunoSEQ multiplex PCR. The table records tens of thousands of clones, about 91% of them present only once. This sequence was found in a female donor with multiple sclerosis, enrolled in a pregnancy study. The sample consisted of CD4+ T cells from peripheral blood mononuclear cells, taken in the third trimester of pregnancy. The chain has TRBV28 and TRBJ1-6, with a possible D match to TRBD1 (6 bases). CDR3 sequence (DNA): TGTGCCAGCAGGGGAGGGGGAGGTAGGATCCTAGGGCCCCTCCACTTT. Translation: CASRGGGGRILGPLHF. Filled out from reference TRBV28 and TRBJ1-6, the complete variable domain reads DVKVTQSSRYLVKRTGEKVFLECVQDMDHENMFWYRQDPGLGLRLIYFSYDVKMKEKGDIPEGYSVSREKKERFSLILESASTNQTSMYLCASRGGGGRILGPLHFGNGTRLTVT.